One and the same sample provided the 13 T cell receptor beta chains below, sequenced in a study of T cells in pancreatic ductal adenocarcinoma. Selected pancreatic ductal adenocarcinoma patients had undergone surgery without neoadjuvant therapy. Sequencing was performed with immunoSEQ multiplex PCR; in TCRdb, only in-frame clones are kept and a portion is missing. The sample yields more than 85,000 clones, 90% to 95% seen once. Sequencing was carried out using PBMCs. These receptor sequences come from a human donor with pancreatic ductal adenocarcinoma.

The chain recombines TRBV4-1 with TRBJ2-7, with TRBD1 matching over 7 bases. The CDR3 extends over 13 amino acids. J lost 6 bases, V lost 2 bases, and 4 bases had no gene match. CDR1 and CDR2 (germline): MGHRA, YSYEKL. The CDR3 coding sequence is TGCGCCAGCAGCCAACTACAGGGGCTCGAGCAGTACTTC. It specifies CASSQLQGLEQYF.

This clone showed up just once. V usage is TRBV7-2 and J usage is TRBJ2-3, with D uncertain. V lost 5 bases to trimming and J lost 1 base, with 13 bases between them. The CDR3 has 15 amino acids. Germline CDR1 SGHTA, CDR2 FQGNSA. The CDR3 protein is CASSLTSQGTDTQYF. In DNA form, the CDR3 reads TGTGCCAGCAGCCTTACGTCCCAGGGCACAGATACGCAGTATTTT.

This chain joins TRBV6-1 and TRBJ2-7; TRBD2 is a possible D gene (5 bases). V lost 6 bases and J lost 2, with 17 bases in between. Germline CDR1 MNHNS, CDR2 SASEGT. The CDR3 runs 15 residues. The CDR3 reads CASRALLRGTYEQYF. In DNA, the CDR3 is TGTGCCAGCAGGGCCCTACTCAGAGGGACCTACGAGCAGTACTTC.

This chain joins TRBV18 and TRBJ2-5, with 9 bases identical to TRBD2. The CDR3 spans 15 residues. CDR1 and CDR2 (germline): KGHSH, LQKENI. V was clipped by 1 base and J by 5 bases; unmatched bases: 5. CDR3 sequence: CASSPQLAGVETQYF. DNA of the CDR3: TGTGCCAGCTCACCACAACTAGCGGGCGTGGAGACCCAGTACTTC.

The chain combines TRBV14 with TRBJ2-2; 7 bases line up with TRBD1. The CDR3 is 14 residues long. The V gene end was trimmed by 5 bases and the J gene end by 6 bases; junction bases not matched to a gene: 6. Germline V gene lookup returns CDR1 SGHDN and CDR2 FVKESK. DNA of the CDR3: TGTGCCAGCAGCTCTTACAGGGGAGCCGGGGAGCTGTTTTTT. Its protein is CASSSYRGAGELFF.

V usage is TRBV7-3 and J usage is TRBJ2-5, with 8 nucleotides matching TRBD2. The CDR3 spans 16 residues. V gave up 2 bases and J gave up 4 bases; unmatched junction bases: 9. Germline CDR1 is SGHTA and CDR2 is FQGTGA. The CDR3 coding sequence is TGTGCCAGCAGCTTATACGGGAGGGGGGTGGCAGAGACCCAGTACTTC. Amino acids: CASSLYGRGVAETQYF.

The chain uses TRBV4-1 and TRBJ1-4, with D uncertain. Per germline, CDR1 MGHRA and CDR2 YSYEKL. The length of the CDR3 is 15 residues. Trimming pared 0 bases from V and 2 bases from J, leaving 7 bases between. The CDR3 bases are TGCGCCAGCAGCCAAGAGGAGGGTACTAATGAAAAACTGTTTTTT. Residues: CASSQEEGTNEKLFF.

This chain uses TRBV7-8 with TRBJ2-7, with TRBD1 matching over 7 bases. Germline lookup yields CDR1 SGHVS and CDR2 FQNEAQ. V gave up 0 bases and J gave up 4 bases; unmatched junction bases: 3. This CDR3 contains 14 residues. CDR3 sequence: CASSLAGQSYEQYF. CDR3 nucleotide sequence: TGTGCCAGCAGCTTAGCGGGACAGTCTTACGAGCAGTACTTC.

The chain links TRBV4-3 to TRBJ2-7, with D perhaps TRBD2 (6 bases). The CDR3 sequence is 15 residues long. CDR1 is LGHNA and CDR2 is YSLEER in the germline V gene. Trimming stripped 0 bases from V and 7 bases from J, with 16 bases between. In DNA, the CDR3 is TGCGCCAGCAGCCAAGACCCGGGAGTCTCTCGGGAGCAGTACTTC. Translation gives CASSQDPGVSREQYF.

The V gene is TRBV28, the J gene TRBJ1-2; 8 bases align to TRBD1. Germline lookup yields CDR1 MDHEN and CDR2 SYDVKM. V lost 5 bases and J lost 5; bases outside the gene matches: 10. CDR3 size: 15 residues. The CDR3, as DNA: TGTGCCAGCAGTCCCCAGCCGGGACAGGATTATGGCTACACCTTC. It codes for CASSPQPGQDYGYTF.

The chain has TRBV10-3 and TRBJ2-3, with 7 bases matching TRBD2. Germline values: CDR1 ENHRY, CDR2 SYGVKD. The CDR3 has 11 residues. The ends lost 8 bases at V and 6 bases at J; junction bases unmatched: 2. The CDR3 bases are TGTGCCATCGTTAGCGGGGATACGCAGTATTTT. Its protein product is CAIVSGDTQYF.

To note about this clone: Different DNA sequences within this sample yield the same CDR3. The rearrangement joins TRBV7-9 to TRBJ2-7; D possibly corresponds to TRBD1 (6 bases). In germline, CDR1 is SEHNR, CDR2 FQNEAQ (reference sequence). The V gene lost 6 bases and the J gene lost 6 bases, with 12 bases spanning the gap. The CDR3 spans 12 residues. This CDR3 is CASSLQGFEQYF. The CDR3 DNA reads as TGTGCCAGCAGTCTACAGGGATTCGAGCAGTACTTC.

V gene TRBV11-2 combines with J gene TRBJ2-1; D unclear. V was cut by 5 bases and J by 9 bases, with 17 bases left in between. The CDR3 covers 14 residues. Germline V gives CDR1 SGHAT, CDR2 FQNNGV. CDR3 sequence reads: CASSILSASTEQFF. For the CDR3, the DNA is TGTGCCAGCAGCATCCTTTCCGCTAGTACTGAGCAGTTCTTC.